Sequencing of this T cell receptor (beta chain) was carried out in a study of blood T cells in healthy people across ages (dated by TCRdb to between 2014 and 2017). About the investigation overall: In model experiments, template switching captured roughly one uniquely barcoded TCR beta cDNA molecule for every two T cells. For two donors (one aged 18 to 30 and one aged 80 or older), the study analyzed two additional independent replicas of 1 million unique cDNA reads from the same blood draw. To track age-related changes in TCR beta repertoire diversity, the study relied on deep sequencing normalized with unique cDNA molecular identifiers. Donors were grouped into four age groups: young (average approximately 15 years), middle-aged (over 35), aged (around 56) and long-lived (just over 80). Donors of different ages were randomly distributed across sequencing lanes to avoid experimental bias.

Results and caveats for the whole study, not just this receptor: As age increased, observed TCR beta diversity per million T cells dropped in a roughly linear way, and a significant reduction was already evident by age 40. Because the CMV infection status of the donors was unknown, age-related changes in expanded clonotypes may potentially have been confounded. Compared with the aged group, more naive CD4+ T cells, fewer expanded clones and increased TCR diversity were shown by the long-lived group, suggesting age selection. Estimates of total diversity based on one million sequenced T cells were considered lower bounds and underestimates. The percentage of naive T cells measured by flow cytometry correlated strongly with observed TCR beta diversity. Conclusive comparison of naive and antigen-experienced compartments was prevented by the profiling of bulk unsorted PBMCs.

Donors were a few dozen systemically healthy Caucasian individuals from Russia aged roughly 6 to 95 years. Each donor gave ten milliliters of peripheral blood, drawn into EDTA-treated Vacutainer tubes. Ficoll-Paque density-gradient centrifugation was used to isolate PBMCs, with at least 6.5 million per sample. Total RNA, at least 6 micrograms per sample, was extracted from PBMCs with Trizol reagent. Naive CD45RAhigh/CD27high T cell percentages were measured by flow cytometry on a PBMC aliquot from every donor. Library preparation employed 5' RACE. Sequencing relied on an Illumina HiSeq 2500. The second PCR ran for roughly 7 to 12 cycles and used a J-beta primer mix along with a sample-barcoded 5' primer. A template-switch 5' adaptor carrying 12 random nucleotides introduced a unique molecular identifier onto each TCR beta cDNA molecule. At least 3 million CDR3-containing paired-end reads were obtained from each sample. First-strand cDNA was synthesized from all RNA with the Mint cDNA synthesis kit, primed by a TRBC-specific oligonucleotide. Following uracil-DNA glycosylase treatment, a first 18-cycle PCR with universal primers M1SS and BC2_uni_R was performed on all cDNA. Per the original workflow: For normalization, 1 million high-quality reads were randomly selected from each sample, with every read carrying a distinct molecular identifier. Instead of being binned into consensus sequences, reads with shared molecular identifiers were discarded. MiTCR, set to a Q25 quality threshold and the strictest error-elimination algorithm, was used for CDR3 identification, clonotype clustering and error correction. A nonparametric unseen species model using Euler transformation provided a lower-bound estimate of total TCR beta diversity. TCRdb reprocessed the public reads (quality trimming at Q25 with fastp, clone calling with MiXCR) and kept in-frame beta chains. Rows are unified per CDR3 protein, each entry keeping the most common DNA and genes. For this entry, the V and J calls and clone size follow TCRdb and not the study's own pipeline. The sample table holds 650,000 to 800,000 distinct CDR3 sequences, of which around 43% were seen once. About a fifth of the sample comes from the top ten.

Concerning this clonotype: What this receptor recognizes is not known. Base qualities were left out, and no much larger clone turns up one base away.

There are 14 amino acids in the CDR3, from cysteine to phenylalanine inclusive. Only CDR3 DNA remains: 42 bases, in frame from the first base. The junction carries 11 bases between V and J, which are trimmed by 5 bases and 0 bases respectively. Recombination connected TRBV12-3 or TRBV12-4 to TRBJ2-7, with a tentative D gene TRBD2 over 5 matching bases. The sequenced material came from blood. The receptor was derived from a man in his sixties in good health. For the CDR3, the sequence is CASSVGGASYEQYF. Here is the DNA: TGTGCCAGCAGTGTTGGAGGAGCCTCCTACGAGCAGTACTTC.